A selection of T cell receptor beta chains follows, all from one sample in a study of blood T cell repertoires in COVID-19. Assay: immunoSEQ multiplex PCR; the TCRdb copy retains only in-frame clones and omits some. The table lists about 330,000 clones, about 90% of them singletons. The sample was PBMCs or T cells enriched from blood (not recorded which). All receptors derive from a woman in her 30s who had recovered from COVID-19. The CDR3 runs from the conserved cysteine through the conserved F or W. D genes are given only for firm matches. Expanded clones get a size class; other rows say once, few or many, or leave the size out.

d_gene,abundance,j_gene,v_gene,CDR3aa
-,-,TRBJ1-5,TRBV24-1,CATRDRDIRGPQHF
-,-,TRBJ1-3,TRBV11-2,CASSSRLSGNTIYF
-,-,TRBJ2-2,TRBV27,CASSTQFGVANTGELFF
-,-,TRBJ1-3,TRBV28,CASSTLGNTIYF
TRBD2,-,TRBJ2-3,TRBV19,CASSTAGGPNTQYF
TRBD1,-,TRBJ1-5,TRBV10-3,CAISAGTGGHQPQHF
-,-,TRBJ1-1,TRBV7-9,CASSSLTENTEAFF
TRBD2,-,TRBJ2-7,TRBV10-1,CASTSGKRGTYEQYF
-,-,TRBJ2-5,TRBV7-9,CASSLGAPETQYF
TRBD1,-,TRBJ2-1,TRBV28,CASSLLTGLNEQFF
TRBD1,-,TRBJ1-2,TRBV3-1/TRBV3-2,CASSQGTGPFNYGYTF
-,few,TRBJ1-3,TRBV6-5,CASSYSENSGNTIYF
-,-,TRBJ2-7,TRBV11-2,CASSLGTGYEQYF
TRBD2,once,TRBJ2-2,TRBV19,CASTLGLAVNTGELFF
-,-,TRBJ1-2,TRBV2,CASSDDRNYGYTF
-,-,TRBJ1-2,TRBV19,CASSIALFGYGYTF
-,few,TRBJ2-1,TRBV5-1,CASSRGGLQYNEQFF
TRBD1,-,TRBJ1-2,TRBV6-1,CASSENGGRRTGRYGYTF
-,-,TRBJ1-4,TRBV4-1,CASSQAWREKLFF
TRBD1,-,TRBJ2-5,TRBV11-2,CASSPWDSRETQYF